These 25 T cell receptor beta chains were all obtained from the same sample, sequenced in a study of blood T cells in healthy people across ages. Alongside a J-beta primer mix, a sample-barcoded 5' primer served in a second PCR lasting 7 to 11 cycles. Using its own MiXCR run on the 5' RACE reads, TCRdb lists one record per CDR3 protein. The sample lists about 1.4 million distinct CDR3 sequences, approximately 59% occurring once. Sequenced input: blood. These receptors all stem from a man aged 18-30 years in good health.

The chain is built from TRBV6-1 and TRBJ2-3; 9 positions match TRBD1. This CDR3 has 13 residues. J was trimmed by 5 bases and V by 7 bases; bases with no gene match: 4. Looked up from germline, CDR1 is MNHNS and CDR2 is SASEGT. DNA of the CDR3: TGTGCCAGCATCGGGACAGGGAAAGATACGCAGTATTTT. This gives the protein CASIGTGKDTQYF.

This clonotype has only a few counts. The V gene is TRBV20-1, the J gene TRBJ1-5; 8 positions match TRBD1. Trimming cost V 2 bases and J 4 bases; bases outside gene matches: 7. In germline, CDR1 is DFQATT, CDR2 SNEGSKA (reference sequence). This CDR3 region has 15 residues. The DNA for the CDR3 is TGCAGTGCTAGAACAGGGGGTGTTATGAATCAGCCCCAGCATTTT. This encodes CSARTGGVMNQPQHF.

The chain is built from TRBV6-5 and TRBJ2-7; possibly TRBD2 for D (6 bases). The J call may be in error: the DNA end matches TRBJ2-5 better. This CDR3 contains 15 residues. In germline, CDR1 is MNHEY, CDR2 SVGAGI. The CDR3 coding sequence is TGTGCCAGCAGTCGGGGGATGGAGGGCTGGGAGACCCAGTACTTC. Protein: CASSRGMEGWETQYF.

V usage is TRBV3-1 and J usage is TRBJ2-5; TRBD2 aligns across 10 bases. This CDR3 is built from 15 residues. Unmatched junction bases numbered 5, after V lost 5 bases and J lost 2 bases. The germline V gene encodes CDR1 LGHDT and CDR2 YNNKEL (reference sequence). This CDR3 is CASSDGLAVQETQYF. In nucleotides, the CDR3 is TGTGCCAGCAGCGACGGACTAGCGGTTCAAGAGACCCAGTACTTC.

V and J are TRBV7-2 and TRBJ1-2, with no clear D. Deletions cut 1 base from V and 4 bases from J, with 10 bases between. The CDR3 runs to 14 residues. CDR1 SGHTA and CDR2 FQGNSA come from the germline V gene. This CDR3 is CASSLDGLVYGYTF. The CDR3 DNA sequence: TGTGCCAGCAGCTTAGATGGACTTGTCTATGGCTACACCTTC.

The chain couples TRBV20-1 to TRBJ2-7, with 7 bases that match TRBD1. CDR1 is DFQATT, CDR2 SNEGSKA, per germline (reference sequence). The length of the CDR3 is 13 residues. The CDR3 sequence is CSGTRAGGYEQYF. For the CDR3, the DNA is TGCAGCGGGACCCGGGCAGGGGGCTACGAGCAGTACTTC.

The CDR3 DNA is TGTGCCTGGAGGGCTTACAATGAGCAGTTCTTC. The encoded protein is CAWRAYNEQFF. The gene calls are TRBV30 and TRBJ2-1; D call uncertain. V lost 3 bases and J lost 4, with 4 bases in between. The CDR3 has 11 amino acids. Germline CDR1 reads GTSNPN; CDR2 reads SVGIG (reference sequence).

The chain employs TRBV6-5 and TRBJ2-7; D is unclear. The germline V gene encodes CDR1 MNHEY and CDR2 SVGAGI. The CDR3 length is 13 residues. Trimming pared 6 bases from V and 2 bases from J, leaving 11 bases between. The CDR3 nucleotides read TGTGCCAGCAGGCGACTTGCAACCTACGAGCAGTACTTC. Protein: CASRRLATYEQYF.

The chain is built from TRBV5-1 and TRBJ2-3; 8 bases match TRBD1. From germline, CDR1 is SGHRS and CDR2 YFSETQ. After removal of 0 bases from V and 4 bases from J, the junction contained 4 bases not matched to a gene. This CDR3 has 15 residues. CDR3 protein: CASSLEDRAADTQYF. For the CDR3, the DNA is TGCGCCAGCAGCTTGGAGGACAGGGCGGCAGATACGCAGTATTTT.

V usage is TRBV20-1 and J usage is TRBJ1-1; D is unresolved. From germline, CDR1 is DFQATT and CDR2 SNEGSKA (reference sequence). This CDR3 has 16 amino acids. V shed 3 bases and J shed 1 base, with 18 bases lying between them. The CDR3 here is CSASSVGLLGNTEAFF. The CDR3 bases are TGCAGTGCTAGTAGTGTGGGCCTCCTAGGGAACACTGAAGCTTTCTTT.

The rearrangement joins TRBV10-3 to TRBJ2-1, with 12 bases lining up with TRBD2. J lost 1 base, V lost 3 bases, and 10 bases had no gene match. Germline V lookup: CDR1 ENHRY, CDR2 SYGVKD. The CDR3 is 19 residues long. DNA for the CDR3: TGTGCCATCAGTGATCTTGCTAGCGGGAGGGCCCGTTCCTACAATGAGCAGTTCTTC. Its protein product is CAISDLASGRARSYNEQFF.

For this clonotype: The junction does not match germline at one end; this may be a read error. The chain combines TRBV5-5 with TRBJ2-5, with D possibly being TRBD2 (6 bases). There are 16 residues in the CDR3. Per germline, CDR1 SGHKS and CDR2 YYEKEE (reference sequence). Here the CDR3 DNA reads TGTGCCGGCAGCTCTAGTCCGGGACTCAACCAAGAGACCCAGTACTTC. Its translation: CAGSSSPGLNQETQYF.

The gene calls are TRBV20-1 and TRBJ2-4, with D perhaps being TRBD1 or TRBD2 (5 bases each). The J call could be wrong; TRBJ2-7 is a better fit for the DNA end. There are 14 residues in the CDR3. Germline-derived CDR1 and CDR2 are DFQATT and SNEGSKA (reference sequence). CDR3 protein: CSARSGREPYEQYF. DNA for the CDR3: TGCAGTGCTAGATCGGGCAGGGAGCCCTACGAGCAGTACTTC.

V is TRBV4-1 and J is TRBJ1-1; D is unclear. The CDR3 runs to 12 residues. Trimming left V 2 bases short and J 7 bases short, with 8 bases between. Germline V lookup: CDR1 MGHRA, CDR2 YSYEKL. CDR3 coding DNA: TGCGCCAGCAGCCAATTGGGATATGAAGCTTTCTTT. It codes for CASSQLGYEAFF.

In DNA form, the CDR3 reads TGTGCCAGTAGGGCTAGCCCAGATACGCAGTATTTT. It yields the protein CASRASPDTQYF. The genes are TRBV19 and TRBJ2-3, with D possibly being TRBD2 (5 bases). This CDR3 contains 12 residues. Between the trimmed V and J ends, which lost 6 bases and 4 bases, there was a span of 8 bases. Germline V gene sequence: CDR1 LNHDA, CDR2 SQIVND (reference sequence).

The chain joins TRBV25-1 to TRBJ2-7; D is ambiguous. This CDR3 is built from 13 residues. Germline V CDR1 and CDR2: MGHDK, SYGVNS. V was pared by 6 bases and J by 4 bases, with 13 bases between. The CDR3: CASSELSSYEQYF. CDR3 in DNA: TGTGCCAGCAGCGAACTTAGCAGTTACGAGCAGTACTTC.

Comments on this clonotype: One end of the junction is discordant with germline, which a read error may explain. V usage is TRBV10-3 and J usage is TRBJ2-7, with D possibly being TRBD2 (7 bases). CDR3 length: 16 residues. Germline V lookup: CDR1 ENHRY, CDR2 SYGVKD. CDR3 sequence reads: CAISEFRGGTHYEQNF. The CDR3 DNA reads TGTGCCATCAGTGAGTTTAGGGGGGGCACTCATTACGAGCAGAACTTC.

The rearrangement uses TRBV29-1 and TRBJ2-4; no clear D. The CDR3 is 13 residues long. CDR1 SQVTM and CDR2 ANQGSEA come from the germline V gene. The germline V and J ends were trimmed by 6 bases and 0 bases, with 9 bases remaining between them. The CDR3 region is CSVALRAKNIQYF. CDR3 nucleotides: TGCAGCGTGGCCCTTCGAGCCAAAAACATTCAGTACTTC. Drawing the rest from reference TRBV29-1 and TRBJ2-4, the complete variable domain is SAVISQKPSRDICQRGTSLTIQCQVDSQVTMMFWYRQQPGQSLTLIATANQGSEATYESGFVIDKFPISRPNLTFSTLTVSNMSPEDSSIYLCSVALRAKNIQYFGAGTRLSVL.

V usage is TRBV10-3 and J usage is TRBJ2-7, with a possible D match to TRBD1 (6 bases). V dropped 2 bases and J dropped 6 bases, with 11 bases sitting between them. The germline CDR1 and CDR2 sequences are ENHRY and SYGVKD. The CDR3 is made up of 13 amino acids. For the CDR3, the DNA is TGTGCCATCAGTGAGCCCCGAGGGGGCGAGCAGTACTTC. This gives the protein CAISEPRGGEQYF.

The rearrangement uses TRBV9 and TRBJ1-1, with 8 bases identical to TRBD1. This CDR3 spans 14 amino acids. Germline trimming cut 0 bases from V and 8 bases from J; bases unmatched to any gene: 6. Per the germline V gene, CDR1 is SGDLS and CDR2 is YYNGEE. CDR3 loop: CASSVVERDREAFF. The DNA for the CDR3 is TGTGCCAGCAGCGTAGTAGAGAGGGACAGGGAAGCTTTCTTT.

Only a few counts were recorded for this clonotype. CDR3 protein: CASSRGLAVNEQFF. CDR3 nucleotides: TGCGCCAGCAGCCGGGGACTAGCGGTAAATGAGCAGTTCTTC. V usage is TRBV4-1 and J usage is TRBJ2-1, with 11 positions matching TRBD2. This CDR3 is built from 14 residues. J lost 7 bases, V lost 4 bases, and 3 bases had no gene match. Per the germline V gene, CDR1 is MGHRA and CDR2 is YSYEKL.

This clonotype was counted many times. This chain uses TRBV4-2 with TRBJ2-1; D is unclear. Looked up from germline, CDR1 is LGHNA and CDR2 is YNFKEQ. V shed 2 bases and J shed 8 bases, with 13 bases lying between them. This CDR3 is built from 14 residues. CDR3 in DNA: TGTGCCAGCAGCCAATCCCGGAGAGGCGATGAGCAGTTCTTC. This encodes CASSQSRRGDEQFF.

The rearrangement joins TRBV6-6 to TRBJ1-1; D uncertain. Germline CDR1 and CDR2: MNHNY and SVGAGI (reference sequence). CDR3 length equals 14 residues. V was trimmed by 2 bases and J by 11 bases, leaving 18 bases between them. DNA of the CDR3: TGTGCCAGCAGTTACGCTCGAGACACGAGAACGGCTTTCTTT. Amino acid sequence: CASSYARDTRTAFF.

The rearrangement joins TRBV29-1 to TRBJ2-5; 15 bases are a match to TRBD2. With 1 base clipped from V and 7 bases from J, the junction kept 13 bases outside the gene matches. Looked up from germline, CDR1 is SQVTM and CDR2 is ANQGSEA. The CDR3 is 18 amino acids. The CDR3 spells CSVEGGTSGRLRQGTQYF. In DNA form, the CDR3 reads TGCAGCGTTGAAGGGGGGACTAGCGGGAGGCTCCGCCAGGGGACCCAGTACTTC. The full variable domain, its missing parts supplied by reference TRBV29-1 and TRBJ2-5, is SAVISQKPSRDICQRGTSLTIQCQVDSQVTMMFWYRQQPGQSLTLIATANQGSEATYESGFVIDKFPISRPNLTFSTLTVSNMSPEDSSIYLCSVEGGTSGRLRQGTQYFGPGTRLLVL.

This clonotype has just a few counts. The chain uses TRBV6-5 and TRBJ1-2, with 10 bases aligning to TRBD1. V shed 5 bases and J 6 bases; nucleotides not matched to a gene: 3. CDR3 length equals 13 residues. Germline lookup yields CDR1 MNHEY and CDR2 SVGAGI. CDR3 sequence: CASSRQGANGYTF. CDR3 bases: TGTGCCAGCAGTCGACAGGGGGCGAATGGCTACACCTTC.